The entry below describes one T cell receptor beta chain. Generated by immunoSEQ multiplex PCR, the TCRdb table keeps only in-frame clones and is missing some. The sample yields approximately 250,000 clones, roughly 84% seen once. CDR1 and CDR2 from the germline V gene are SGHVS and FQNEAQ. The CDR3 covers 18 residues. The trim removed 6 bases at V and 3 bases at J, leaving 13 bases unmatched. This record belongs to a study of blood T cell repertoires in COVID-19. Study-wide background: The United States, Italy and Spain provided the acute and convalescent COVID-19 samples.

The TCR originated in a woman aged 35 to 49 who had recovered from COVID-19. Sequencing used peripheral blood. This sequence joins TRBV7-8 and TRBJ2-2, with 10 bases matching TRBD1. In nucleotides, the CDR3 is TGTGCCAGCAGTAGGAGTGTGGTGGGACAGGGGTACACCGGGGAGCTGTTTTTT. Protein sequence: CASSRSVVGQGYTGELFF.